Below, 3 T cell receptor beta chains from the same sample are listed, as sequenced in a study of CD8+ T cells in alopecia areata. Sequencing templates came from extracted RNA that was reverse transcribed into cDNA. Some clones are missing from TCRdb's copy, which holds only in-frame ones; the method was immunoSEQ multiplex PCR. The repertoire holds 150,000 to 200,000 clones, with less than 80% as singletons. This specimen was CD8+ T cells sorted from blood, taken at week 0. These receptors were collected from a human donor with alopecia areata.

This clone was detected only a few times. V is TRBV14 and J is TRBJ1-6; the D gene is possibly TRBD1 (5 bases). The CDR3 is made up of 15 amino acids. Germline V gene lookup returns CDR1 SGHDN and CDR2 FVKESK. Trimming pared 4 bases from V and 3 bases from J, leaving 10 bases between. CDR3 loop: CASSPGTRYNSPLHF. The CDR3 DNA follows: TGTGCCAGCAGCCCTGGGACCCGCTATAATTCACCCCTCCACTTT.

With regard to this clone: Other DNA sequences in this specimen translate into the identical CDR3. The gene calls are TRBV27 and TRBJ1-1; D might be TRBD1 (5 bases). Trimming shortened V by 2 bases and J by 1 base, and 8 bases separated the two germline ends. There are 14 residues in the CDR3. Germline lookup yields CDR1 MNHEY and CDR2 SMNVEV (reference sequence). This CDR3 reads CASSLGQGNTEAFF. CDR3 in DNA: TGTGCCAGCAGTTTAGGGCAGGGGAACACTGAAGCTTTCTTT.

Only a few counts were recorded for this clone. The genes are TRBV30 and TRBJ2-3; maybe TRBD2 (6 bases). CDR1 and CDR2 (germline): GTSNPN, SVGIG (reference sequence). The CDR3 sequence is 15 residues long. Trimming removed 0 bases at V and 3 bases at J, with 13 bases between. The chain's CDR3 is CAWSVWQRGTDTQYF. Written as DNA, the CDR3 is TGTGCCTGGAGTGTCTGGCAACGGGGGACAGATACGCAGTATTTT.